This TCR beta chain was identified during a study of CD8+CD57+ T cells in acquired aplastic anemia. On the study more broadly: Roughly 3 ug was the average amount of DNA from sorted CD4+ and CD8+ cells.

Profiling that covered TCR beta VDJ and CDR3 relied on genomic DNA as its template. TCRdb reprocessed the reads via MiXCR and lists one record per CDR3 protein. This sample has around 250,000 distinct CDR3 sequences, with around three fifths found just once. Points from the study as a whole: A set of around 30 CD8+ CDR3 sequences was shared between patients and controls, and these sequences appeared highly expressed in patients.

Of note for this clonotype: No antigen is known for it.

Trimming pared 6 bases from V and 4 bases from J, leaving 15 bases between. There are 15 residues in the CDR3. CDR1 is KGHDR and CDR2 is SFDVKD in the germline V gene. The TCR sequence derives from a human donor with severe aplastic anemia or a healthy control (not recorded which). The V call is TRBV24-1, the J call TRBJ2-1; possible D gene TRBD2, 6 bases. The sample was sorted CD4+, CD8+, or CD8+CD57+ T cells (not recorded which) from PBMCs. CDR3 amino acids: CATSPKPGLYNEQFF. Written as DNA, the CDR3 is TGTGCCACCAGTCCCAAACCGGGACTTTACAATGAGCAGTTCTTC.